This TCR beta chain was sequenced in a study of cytotoxic CD8 clonotypes in ibrutinib-treated CLL. Turning to the study itself: After median around 68 months, around 14 stayed in remission, about 12 progressed; responses approximately 24 partial, 2 complete.

Notes on the study in general: Clonality grew at ibrutinib response; at progression, it decreased back toward baseline. Clonality measured at baseline exceeded age-matched healthy donors, tracking circulating CD8+ T-cell counts.

To note about this clone: The antigen remains unidentified.

Assay: immunoSEQ multiplex PCR; the TCRdb copy retains only in-frame clones and omits some. This table holds around 310,000 clones, roughly 79% found once. Sequenced material: PBMCs, taken before ibrutinib treatment. This TCR derives from a human donor with chronic lymphocytic leukemia.

The CDR3 loop is CASRLGQYQPQHF. DNA for the CDR3: TGTGCCAGCAGATTGGGACAGTATCAGCCCCAGCATTTT. V is TRBV28 and J is TRBJ1-5, with TRBD1 matching over 7 bases. Germline V gene lookup returns CDR1 MDHEN and CDR2 SYDVKM. The CDR3 has 13 amino acids. Trimming at V came to 6 bases and at J to 5 bases, leaving 4 bases not matched to a gene. Complete variable domain (other parts from reference TRBV28 and TRBJ1-5): DVKVTQSSRYLVKRTGEKVFLECVQDMDHENMFWYRQDPGLGLRLIYFSYDVKMKEKGDIPEGYSVSREKKERFSLILESASTNQTSMYLCASRLGQYQPQHFGDGTRLSIL.